The subject of this entry is one T cell receptor (beta chain). The CDR3 is 12 residues long. Germline CDR1 and CDR2: MNHEY and SVGAGI. V shed 5 bases, J shed 6 bases, and the junction held 4 bases outside the gene matches. The sample belongs to a study of T cells after yellow fever vaccination. General study findings and limits: In post-booster samples, most primary-vaccination clones reappeared (under 98% CD4, 70% to 90% CD8).

Each CDR3 protein gets one entry after TCRdb re-called the 5' RACE reads with MiXCR. The top ten clones hold roughly 17% of a sample with roughly 100,000 distinct CDR3 sequences, under 9% of them seen once. The rearrangement uses TRBV6-5 and TRBJ2-7; 7 bases line up with TRBD1. The TCR was taken from a man aged 18 to 30 who received the YFV17D yellow fever vaccine. The sample here was CD8+ T cells not binding an NS4B(214-222) dextramer, sorted from PBMCs, taken roughly 15 days after the first yellow fever vaccination. The CDR3 nucleotides are TGTGCCAGCAGTCCCGACAGGGCCGAGCAGTACTTC. It codes for CASSPDRAEQYF.